This T cell receptor (beta chain) was observed in a study of T cells in Graves' hyperthyroidism and ophthalmopathy. V was cut by 1 base and J by 4 bases, with 17 bases left in between. The V gene's germline CDR1 is SGHRS and CDR2 YFSETQ. This CDR3 has 16 amino acids. Findings and limits, study-wide: Blood also held most thyroid clonotypes expanded beyond 0.001.

This clonotype appeared a few times. Its antigen remains unidentified. The CDR3 regions of TCR beta were amplified from RNA transcripts. HTBI primers were used for first-round RT-PCR of the TCR CDR3. One entry per CDR3 protein, called by TCRdb with MiXCR from the multiplex PCR reads. The table includes fewer than 300,000 distinct CDR3 sequences, approximately 26% detected once. This receptor was identified in a man aged 35-49 years with Graves' hyperthyroidism that later progressed to Graves' ophthalmopathy. The J gene is TRBJ2-5, the V gene TRBV5-1; tentative D call: TRBD1 (6 bases). Specimen: blood. In nucleotides, the CDR3 is TGCGCCAGCAGCTTGAATGGGGGCTCAAAGGGAGAGACCCAGTACTTC. Translating it yields CASSLNGGSKGETQYF. The variable domain in full, completed from reference TRBV5-1 and TRBJ2-5, reads KAGVTQTPRYLIKTRGQQVTLSCSPISGHRSVSWYQQTPGQGLQFLFEYFSETQRNKGNFPGRFSGRQFSNSRSEMNVSTLELGDSALYLCASSLNGGSKGETQYFGPGTRLLVL.